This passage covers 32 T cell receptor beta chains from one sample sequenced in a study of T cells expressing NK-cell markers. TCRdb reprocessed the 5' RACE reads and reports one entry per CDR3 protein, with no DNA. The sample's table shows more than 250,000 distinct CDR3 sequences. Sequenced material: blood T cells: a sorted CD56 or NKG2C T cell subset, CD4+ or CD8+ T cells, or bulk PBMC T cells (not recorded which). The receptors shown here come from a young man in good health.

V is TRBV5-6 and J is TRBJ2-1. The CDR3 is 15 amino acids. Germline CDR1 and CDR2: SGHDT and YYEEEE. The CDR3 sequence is CASSLFQTTDNEQFF.

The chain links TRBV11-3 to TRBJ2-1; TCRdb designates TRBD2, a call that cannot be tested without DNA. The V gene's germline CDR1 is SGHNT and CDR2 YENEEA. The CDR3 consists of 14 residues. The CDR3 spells CASSFSVGTNEQFF.

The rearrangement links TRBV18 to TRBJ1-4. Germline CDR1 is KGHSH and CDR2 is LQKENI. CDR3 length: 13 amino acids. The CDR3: CASSPGVNEKLFF.

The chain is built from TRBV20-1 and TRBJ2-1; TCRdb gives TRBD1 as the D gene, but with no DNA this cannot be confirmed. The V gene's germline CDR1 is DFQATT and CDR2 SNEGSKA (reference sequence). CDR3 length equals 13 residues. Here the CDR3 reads CSARPGTMMWQFF.

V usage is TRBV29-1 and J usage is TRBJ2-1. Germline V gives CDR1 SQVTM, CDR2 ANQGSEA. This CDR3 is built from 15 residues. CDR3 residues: CSVEGVAYSYNEQFF.

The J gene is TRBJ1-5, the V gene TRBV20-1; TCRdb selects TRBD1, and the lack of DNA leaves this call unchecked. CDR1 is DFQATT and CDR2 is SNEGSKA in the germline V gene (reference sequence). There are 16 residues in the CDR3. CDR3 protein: CSARAQQGWSNQPQHF.

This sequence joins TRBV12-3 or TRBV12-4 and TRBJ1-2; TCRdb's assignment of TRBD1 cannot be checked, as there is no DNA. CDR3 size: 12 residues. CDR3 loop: CASTPDSRGYTF.

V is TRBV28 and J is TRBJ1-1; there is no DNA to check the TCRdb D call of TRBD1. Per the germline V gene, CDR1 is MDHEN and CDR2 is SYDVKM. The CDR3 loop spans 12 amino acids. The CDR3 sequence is CASSLYREGAFF.

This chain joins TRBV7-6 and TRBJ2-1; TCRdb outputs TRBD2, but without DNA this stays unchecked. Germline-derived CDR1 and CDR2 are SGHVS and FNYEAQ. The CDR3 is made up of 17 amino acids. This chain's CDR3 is CASSSSSSGSSYNEQFF.

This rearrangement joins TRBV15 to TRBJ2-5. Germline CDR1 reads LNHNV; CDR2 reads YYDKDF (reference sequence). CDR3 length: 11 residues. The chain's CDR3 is CATSRGETQYF. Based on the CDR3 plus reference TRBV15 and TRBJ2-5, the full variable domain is DAMVIQNPRYQVTQFGKPVTLSCSQTLNHNVMYWYQQKSSQAPKLLFHYYDKDFNNEADTPDNFQSRRPNTSFCFLDIRSPGLGDTAMYLCATSRGETQYFGPGTRLLVL.

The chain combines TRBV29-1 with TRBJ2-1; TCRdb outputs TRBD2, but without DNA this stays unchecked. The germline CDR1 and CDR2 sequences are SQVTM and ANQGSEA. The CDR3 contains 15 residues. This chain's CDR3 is CSSEGGPGTYNEQFF.

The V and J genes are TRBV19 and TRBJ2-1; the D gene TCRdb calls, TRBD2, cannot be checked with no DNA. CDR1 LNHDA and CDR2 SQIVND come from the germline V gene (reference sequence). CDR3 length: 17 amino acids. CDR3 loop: CASSILTGTSSYNEQFF.

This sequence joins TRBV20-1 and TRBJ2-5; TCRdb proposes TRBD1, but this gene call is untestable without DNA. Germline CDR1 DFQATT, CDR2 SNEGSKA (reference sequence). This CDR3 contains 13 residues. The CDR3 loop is CSALDRGLQTQYF.

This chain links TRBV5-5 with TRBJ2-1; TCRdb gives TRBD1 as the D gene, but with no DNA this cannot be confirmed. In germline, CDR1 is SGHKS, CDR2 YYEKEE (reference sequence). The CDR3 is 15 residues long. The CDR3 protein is CASSLESGPYNEQFF.

The CDR3 protein is CASTRGLAGVDEQFF. The chain uses TRBV10-2 and TRBJ2-1; TCRdb outputs TRBD2, but without DNA this stays unchecked. Germline CDR1 and CDR2: WSHSY and SAAADI. This CDR3 contains 15 residues.

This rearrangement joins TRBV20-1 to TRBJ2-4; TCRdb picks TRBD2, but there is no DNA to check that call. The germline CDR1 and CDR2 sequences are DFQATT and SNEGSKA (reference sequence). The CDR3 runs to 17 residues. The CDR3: CSARDWALAGDLNIQYF.

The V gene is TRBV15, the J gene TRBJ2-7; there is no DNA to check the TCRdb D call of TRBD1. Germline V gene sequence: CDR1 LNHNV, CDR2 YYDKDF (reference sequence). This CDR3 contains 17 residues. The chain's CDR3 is CATSRDYGTSDSYEQYF. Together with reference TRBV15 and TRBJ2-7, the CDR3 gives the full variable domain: DAMVIQNPRYQVTQFGKPVTLSCSQTLNHNVMYWYQQKSSQAPKLLFHYYDKDFNNEADTPDNFQSRRPNTSFCFLDIRSPGLGDTAMYLCATSRDYGTSDSYEQYFGPGTRLTVT.

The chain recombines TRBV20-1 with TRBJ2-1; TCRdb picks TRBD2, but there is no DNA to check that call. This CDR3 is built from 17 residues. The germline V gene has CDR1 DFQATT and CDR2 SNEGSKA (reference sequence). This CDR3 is CSAREGSALIRYNEQFF.

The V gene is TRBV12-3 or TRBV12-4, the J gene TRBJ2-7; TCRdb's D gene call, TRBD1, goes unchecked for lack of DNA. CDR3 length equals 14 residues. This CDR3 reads CASSYNGDNYEQYF.

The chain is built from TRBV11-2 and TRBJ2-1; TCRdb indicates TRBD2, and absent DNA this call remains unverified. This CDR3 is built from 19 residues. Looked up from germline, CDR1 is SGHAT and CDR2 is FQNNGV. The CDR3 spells CASSFRWREESPSYNEQFF.

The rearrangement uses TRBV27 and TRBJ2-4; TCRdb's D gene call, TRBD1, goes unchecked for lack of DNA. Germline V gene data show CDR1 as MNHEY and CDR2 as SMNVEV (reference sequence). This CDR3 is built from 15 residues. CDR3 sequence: CASKTLRDRADIQYF.

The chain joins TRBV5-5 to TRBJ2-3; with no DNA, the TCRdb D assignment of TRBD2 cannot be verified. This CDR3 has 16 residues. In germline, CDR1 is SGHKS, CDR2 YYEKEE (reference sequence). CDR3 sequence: CASSLGLAGETDTQYF.

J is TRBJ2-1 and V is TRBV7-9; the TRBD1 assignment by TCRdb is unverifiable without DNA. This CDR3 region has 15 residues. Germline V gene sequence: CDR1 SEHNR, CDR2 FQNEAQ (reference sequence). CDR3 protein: CASSLAAGQGTEQFF.

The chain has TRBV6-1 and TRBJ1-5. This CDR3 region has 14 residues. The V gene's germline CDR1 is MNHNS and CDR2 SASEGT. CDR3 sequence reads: CASSPRALGQPQHF.

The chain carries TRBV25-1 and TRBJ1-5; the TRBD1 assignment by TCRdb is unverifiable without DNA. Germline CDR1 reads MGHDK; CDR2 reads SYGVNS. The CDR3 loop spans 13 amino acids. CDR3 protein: CASSEGDLRPQHF.

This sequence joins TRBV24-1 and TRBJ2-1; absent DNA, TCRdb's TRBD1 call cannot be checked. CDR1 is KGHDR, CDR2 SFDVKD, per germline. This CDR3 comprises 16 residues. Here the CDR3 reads CATSDFGGQSHNEQFF.

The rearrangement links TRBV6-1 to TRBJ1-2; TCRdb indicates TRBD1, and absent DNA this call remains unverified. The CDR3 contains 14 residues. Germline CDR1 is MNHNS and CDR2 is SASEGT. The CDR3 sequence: CASRGQSPAYGYTF.

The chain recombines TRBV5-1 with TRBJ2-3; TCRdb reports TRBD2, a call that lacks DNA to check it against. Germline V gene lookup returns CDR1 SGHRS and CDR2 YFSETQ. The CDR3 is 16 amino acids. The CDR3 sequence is CASSNFLAGAEDTQYF.

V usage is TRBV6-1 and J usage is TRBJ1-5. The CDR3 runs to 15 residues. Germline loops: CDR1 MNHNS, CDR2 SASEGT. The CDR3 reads CASSAAGLGNQPQHF.

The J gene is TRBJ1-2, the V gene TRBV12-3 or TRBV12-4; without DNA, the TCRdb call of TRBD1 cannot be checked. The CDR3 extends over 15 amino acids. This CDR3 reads CASSDTGAKSRGYTF.

CDR3 in amino acids: CASSQDVKLAGGRNTDTQYF. The rearrangement links TRBV4-2 to TRBJ2-3; TCRdb reports TRBD2, a call that lacks DNA to check it against. This CDR3 region has 20 residues. The V gene's germline CDR1 is LGHNA and CDR2 YNFKEQ.

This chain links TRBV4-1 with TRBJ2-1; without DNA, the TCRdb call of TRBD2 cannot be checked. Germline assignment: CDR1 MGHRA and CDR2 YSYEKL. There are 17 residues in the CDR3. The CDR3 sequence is CASSLPGGRERSGEQFF.